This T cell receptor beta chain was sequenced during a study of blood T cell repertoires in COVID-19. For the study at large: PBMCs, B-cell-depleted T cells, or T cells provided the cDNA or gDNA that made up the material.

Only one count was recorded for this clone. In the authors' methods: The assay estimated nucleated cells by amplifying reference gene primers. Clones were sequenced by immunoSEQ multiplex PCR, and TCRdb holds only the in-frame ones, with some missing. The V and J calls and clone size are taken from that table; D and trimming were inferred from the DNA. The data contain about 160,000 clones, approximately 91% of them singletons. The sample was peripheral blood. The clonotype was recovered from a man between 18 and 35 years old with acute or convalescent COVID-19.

DNA for the CDR3: TGTGCCAGCTCAAGGACAGGGGACTATGGCTACACCTTC. This gives the protein CASSRTGDYGYTF. This rearrangement joins TRBV18 to TRBJ1-2, with 9 bases matching TRBD1. V shed 5 bases and J 3 bases; nucleotides not matched to a gene: 1. From germline, CDR1 is KGHSH and CDR2 LQKENI. The CDR3 totals 13 residues.